A selection of T cell receptor beta chains follows, all from one sample in a study of blood T cell repertoires in COVID-19. Clones were read by immunoSEQ multiplex PCR, and TCRdb kept only the in-frame ones, dropping some. The sample records around 100,000 clones, about 90% being singletons. Sample: peripheral blood. The receptors originated from a man over 45 with acute or convalescent COVID-19. Both conserved end residues are part of each CDR3. Fields, in order: V gene, J gene, D gene, clone size, CDR3 DNA, CDR3 protein. The D gene is left open where the match is weak. Clone sizes are given selectively: once, few, many, or a class where the clone is expanded.

TRBV6-5	TRBJ2-7	.	.	TGTGCCAGCATGTCGGGCTCCTACGAGCAGTACTTC	CASMSGSYEQYF
TRBV6-4	TRBJ1-2	TRBD1	few	TGTGCCAGCAGCGCGGGACAGGGAGAAGGCTATGGCTACACCTTC	CASSAGQGEGYGYTF
TRBV13	TRBJ2-1	.	.	TGTGCCAGCAGCGCCAGGGCAGGCGGGCAGTTCTTC	CASSARAGGQFF
TRBV6-6	TRBJ1-1	TRBD1	once	TGTGCCAGCAGCACGGGACAGAGTGAAGCTTTCTTT	CASSTGQSEAFF
TRBV6-5	TRBJ2-6	.	.	TGTGCCAGCAGTAATGGAGGTACTGGGGCCAACGTCCTGACTTTC	CASSNGGTGANVLTF
TRBV7-9	TRBJ1-2	TRBD1	.	TGTGCCAGCAGCGGGACAGGGGGCCCGGCTAACTATGGCTACACCTTC	CASSGTGGPANYGYTF
TRBV11-2	TRBJ2-7	.	few	TGTGCCAGCAGCTTAGTTAGTAGCTCCTACGAGCAGTACTTC	CASSLVSSSYEQYF
TRBV30	TRBJ1-4	TRBD1	.	TGTGCCTGGAGTCAGGACAGGGAGGGTCGAACTAATGAAAAACTGTTTTTT	CAWSQDREGRTNEKLFF
TRBV10-2	TRBJ1-1	.	.	TGCGCCAGCAGTGCAGGGCTTGAAGCTTTCTTT	CASSAGLEAFF
TRBV6-5	TRBJ1-6	TRBD1	once	TGTGCCAGCAGGGAGGGCCGTCAGGGGGCTTCCCTCCACTTT	CASREGRQGASLHF
TRBV19	TRBJ1-2	TRBD1	.	TGTGCCAGTTCGTCCGGGACAGGTACTTATGGCTACACCTTC	CASSSGTGTYGYTF
TRBV6-5	TRBJ1-6	TRBD1	.	TGTGCCAGCACCTACACCCAGGGGGTTTGGTCACCCCTCCACTTT	CASTYTQGVWSPLHF
TRBV5-1	TRBJ2-3	.	.	TGCGCCAGCAGAGAGGACACCCAAACGCAGTATTTT	CASREDTQTQYF
TRBV6-5	TRBJ1-1	TRBD1	.	TGTGCCAGCAGTTCGTCCTACAGGGGGAACACTGAAGCTTTCTTT	CASSSSYRGNTEAFF
TRBV7-6	TRBJ1-1	TRBD1	.	TGTGCCAGCAGTCTACATTTCGGGGACAGGGGGCCCACTGAAGCTTTCTTT	CASSLHFGDRGPTEAFF
TRBV27	TRBJ1-2	TRBD1	once	TGTGCCAGCAGTTTCGACAGGGCCTATGGCTACACCTTC	CASSFDRAYGYTF
TRBV11-3	TRBJ2-7	TRBD1	.	TGTGCCAGCAGCTTAGTAACAGGGGACGAGCAGTACTTC	CASSLVTGDEQYF
TRBV5-1	TRBJ2-3	TRBD2	.	TGCGCCAGCAGCCCACTAACTAGCGGGGAAAGCACAGATACGCAGTATTTT	CASSPLTSGESTDTQYF
TRBV12-3/TRBV12-4	TRBJ1-2	TRBD1	.	TGTGCCAGCCACGCCCGACAGGGCTATGGCTACACCTTC	CASHARQGYGYTF
TRBV7-3	TRBJ1-2	.	.	TGTGCCAGCAGCCCTCCAGGACTGAACTATGGCTACACCTTC	CASSPPGLNYGYTF
TRBV19	TRBJ2-2	.	.	TGTGCCAGTAGCCGACACAACACCGGGGAGCTGTTTTTT	CASSRHNTGELFF
TRBV4-3	TRBJ2-2	TRBD2	.	TGCGCCAGCAGCCGAATAGCGGGAGATTACACCGGGGAGCTGTTTTTT	CASSRIAGDYTGELFF
TRBV27	TRBJ1-2	.	.	TGTGCCAGCAGTTTATTCTCTCAGTCAACCTTTACCTATGGCTACACCTTC	CASSLFSQSTFTYGYTF
TRBV5-1	TRBJ1-4	.	.	TGCGCCAGCAGCCCGGACAGTTACGAAAAACTGTTTTTT	CASSPDSYEKLFF
TRBV27	TRBJ2-7	.	.	TGTGCCAGCAGTTTGGGGCCGTCCGGCGAGCAGTACTTC	CASSLGPSGEQYF
TRBV19	TRBJ1-4	.	.	TGTGCCAGTAGTAGCCCCTCGGGCGCGGGCCGGGAAAAACTGTTTTTT	CASSSPSGAGREKLFF
TRBV7-7	TRBJ2-5	TRBD1	.	TGTGCCAGCAGCCCGCGGGACAGGGTGGGAGAGACCCAGTACTTC	CASSPRDRVGETQYF
TRBV19	TRBJ2-7	.	.	TGTGCCAGTAGTATGACTAGAGATGTTTCCTACGAGCAGTACTTC	CASSMTRDVSYEQYF
TRBV19	TRBJ2-3	.	.	TGTGCCAGTAGTCCCCAGGTCACGTACACAGATACGCAGTATTTT	CASSPQVTYTDTQYF
TRBV6-5	TRBJ2-2	TRBD1	.	TGTGCCAGCAGTTACTCGTACAGGGGGACCGGGGAGCTGTTTTTT	CASSYSYRGTGELFF
TRBV3-1/TRBV3-2	TRBJ2-7	.	.	TGTGCCAGCAGCCAATCGGGGTCCGAGCAGTACTTC	CASSQSGSEQYF
TRBV5-1	TRBJ1-1	TRBD1	.	TGCGCCAGCAGTGGACAGGGGGCTGGGACTGAAGCTTTCTTT	CASSGQGAGTEAFF
TRBV4-1	TRBJ1-1	.	.	TGCGCCAGCAGAGGGGGCACTGAAGCTTTCTTT	CASRGGTEAFF
TRBV19	TRBJ2-7	TRBD1	.	TGTGCCACGGACAGGGGCAACGAGCAGTACTTC	CATDRGNEQYF
TRBV28	TRBJ1-6	.	.	TGTGCCAGCAAAGCAGGGGACCCCACTTATAATTCACCCCTCCACTTT	CASKAGDPTYNSPLHF
TRBV24-1	TRBJ2-3	.	.	TGTGCCACCAGTGATGGGGCGTCCACAGATACGCAGTATTTT	CATSDGASTDTQYF
TRBV6-5	TRBJ1-3	.	.	TGTGCCAGCAGTTACTCGGACTTCTCTGGAAACACCATATATTTT	CASSYSDFSGNTIYF